This TCR beta chain was identified during a study of early T cells in non-severe SARS-CoV-2 infection. MiXCR was run by TCRdb on the 5' RACE reads, yielding one entry per CDR3 protein. The sample carries tens of thousands of distinct CDR3 sequences, around 5% recorded once. This clonotype was observed many times. V was pared by 5 bases and J by 2 bases, with 13 bases between. The CDR3 is made up of 15 amino acids. Germline V CDR1 and CDR2: MNHEY, SVGEGT. The source material was whole blood. V is TRBV6-2 or TRBV6-3 and J is TRBJ1-5; TRBD1 might be the D (5 bases). This sequence was found in an adult who was a healthcare worker with PCR-confirmed SARS-CoV-2 infection or an uninfected control (not recorded which). CDR3 sequence reads: CASSTAGTGNQPQHF. CDR3 DNA sequence: TGTGCCAGCAGTACCGCAGGGACGGGCAATCAGCCCCAGCATTTT.